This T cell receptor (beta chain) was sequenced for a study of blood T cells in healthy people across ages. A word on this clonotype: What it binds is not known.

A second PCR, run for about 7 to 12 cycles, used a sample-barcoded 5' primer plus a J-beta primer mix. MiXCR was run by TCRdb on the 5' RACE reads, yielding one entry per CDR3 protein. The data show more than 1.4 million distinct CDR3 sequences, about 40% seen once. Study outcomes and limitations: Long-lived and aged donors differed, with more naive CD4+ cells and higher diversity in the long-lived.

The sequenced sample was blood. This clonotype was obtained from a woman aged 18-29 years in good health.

The CDR3 sequence: CASTEGGYYNSPLHF. Written as DNA, the CDR3 is TGCGCCAGCACTGAAGGGGGGTACTATAATTCACCCCTCCACTTT. The chain has TRBV5-1 and TRBJ1-6; D possibly corresponds to TRBD1 (6 bases). V was pared by 6 bases and J by 3 bases, with 13 bases between. Germline loops: CDR1 SGHRS, CDR2 YFSETQ. This CDR3 has 15 residues.